What follows is one TCR beta chain and its context. Per the original data handling: From reference gene primer amplification, estimates of nucleated cell counts were derived. Measured with immunoSEQ multiplex PCR; TCRdb has only the in-frame clones, and not every one. For V, J and clone size, that table is used; D and trimming come from the DNA. The sample includes 150,000 to 200,000 clones, roughly 84% seen only once; the top ten take roughly 14%. The data were taken from a study of blood T cell repertoires in COVID-19. The CDR3 is made up of 13 amino acids. Germline V gives CDR1 SGHRS, CDR2 YFSETQ. The junction had 5 bases not matched to a gene; V was cut back by 5 bases and J by 5 bases. One Seattle source followed patients from active infection through their disease course.

The sample comprised peripheral blood. This receptor was identified in a woman between 65 and 79 years old with COVID-19, enrolled during active disease. The chain has TRBV5-1 and TRBJ2-5; 8 bases map to TRBD2. The CDR3 coding sequence is TGCGCCAGCAGTGCGGGGGGCGCGGAGACCCAGTACTTC. This gives the protein CASSAGGAETQYF.